This is a list of T cell receptor beta chains from one sample in a study of T cells in pancreatic ductal adenocarcinoma. Assay: immunoSEQ multiplex PCR; the TCRdb copy retains only in-frame clones and omits some. Of around 31,000 clones listed, around nine tenths were seen once; the top ten hold about 2%. Specimen: PBMCs. These receptors originate from a human donor with pancreatic ductal adenocarcinoma. Each CDR3 is given with its conserved first and last residue. The D gene is left open where the match is weak. Some rows have no size entry. The others give once, few or many, or a class for an expanded clone.

D gene	V gene	clone size	J gene	CDR3 protein	CDR3 DNA
-	TRBV23-1	-	TRBJ2-2	CASNNRAWGTGELFF	TGCGCCAGCAATAACAGGGCCTGGGGAACCGGGGAGCTGTTTTTT
-	TRBV11-2	-	TRBJ2-1	CASSFPAVRNEQFF	TGTGCCAGCAGCTTTCCGGCAGTCCGCAATGAGCAGTTCTTC
-	TRBV5-4	-	TRBJ2-2	CASSLELITGELFF	TGTGCCAGCAGCTTGGAGCTGATCACCGGGGAGCTGTTTTTT
TRBD2	TRBV27	-	TRBJ2-1	CASSPPRLAGGGGDEQFF	TGTGCCAGCAGTCCCCCCCGACTAGCGGGAGGGGGTGGGGATGAGCAGTTCTTC
-	TRBV25-1	once	TRBJ2-1	CASSGQDGSSYNEQFF	TGTGCCAGCAGTGGACAGGACGGAAGCTCCTACAATGAGCAGTTCTTC
-	TRBV6-4	-	TRBJ2-3	CASSDQLGTDTQYF	TGTGCCAGCAGTGACCAGTTGGGCACAGATACGCAGTATTTT
-	TRBV7-3	-	TRBJ2-3	CASSLKIGSTDTQYF	TGTGCCAGCAGCTTAAAGATCGGGAGCACAGATACGCAGTATTTT
TRBD1	TRBV19	-	TRBJ1-2	CASSIVDRGHGYTF	TGTGCCAGTAGTATAGTTGACAGGGGGCATGGCTACACCTTC
TRBD1	TRBV5-4	-	TRBJ1-3	CASSPSTGGSGNTIYF	TGTGCCAGCAGCCCGTCTACAGGGGGCTCTGGAAACACCATATATTTT
-	TRBV19	-	TRBJ2-6	CASSKNSLAGANVLTF	TGTGCCAGTAGTAAAAATAGTCTGGCTGGGGCCAACGTCCTGACTTTC
TRBD2	TRBV27	-	TRBJ2-5	CASSLRTSGETQYF	TGTGCCAGCAGTTTACGGACTAGCGGAGAGACCCAGTACTTC
-	TRBV18	few	TRBJ2-6	CASSPFFESADVLTF	TGTGCCAGCTCACCATTCTTTGAATCGGCAGACGTCCTGACTTTC
-	TRBV6-6	-	TRBJ1-5	CASSPGSQPQHF	TGTGCCAGCTCCCCCGGTAGTCAGCCCCAGCATTTT
TRBD1	TRBV2	-	TRBJ1-1	CASSGVRTGIIGAFF	TGTGCCAGCAGTGGGGTACGGACAGGGATCATAGGGGCTTTCTTT
-	TRBV5-4	-	TRBJ2-7	CASSLDGGEQYF	TGTGCCAGCAGCTTGGACGGGGGCGAGCAGTACTTC
-	TRBV2	-	TRBJ1-6	CASSDEGGGSPLHF	TGTGCCAGCAGTGATGAGGGGGGTGGTTCACCCCTCCACTTT
TRBD1	TRBV4-1	-	TRBJ2-2	CASSQGRTGTGELFF	TGCGCCAGCAGCCAAGGACGGACAGGGACCGGGGAGCTGTTTTTT
TRBD1	TRBV7-2	-	TRBJ1-5	CASSPYRGHGEPQHF	TGTGCCAGCAGCCCCTACAGGGGGCACGGGGAGCCCCAGCATTTT
-	TRBV5-8	-	TRBJ2-6	CASSFTYSSSGANVLTF	TGTGCCAGCAGCTTTACTTACAGTTCCTCTGGGGCCAACGTCCTGACTTTC
-	TRBV5-6	-	TRBJ2-3	CASSSAPTDTQYF	TGTGCCAGCAGCTCCGCTCCCACAGATACGCAGTATTTT
-	TRBV18	-	TRBJ1-1	CASSPRQSTRTEAFF	TGTGCCAGCTCACCACGACAATCCACGCGGACTGAAGCTTTCTTT
-	TRBV29-1	-	TRBJ2-7	CSARDFGDYEQYF	TGCAGCGCCCGGGACTTCGGGGACTACGAGCAGTACTTC
-	TRBV15	-	TRBJ1-1	CATSRDLRATEAFF	TGTGCCACCAGCAGAGACTTAAGGGCCACTGAAGCTTTCTTT
-	TRBV7-9	-	TRBJ2-7	CASSLAGYRAEQYF	TGTGCCAGCAGCTTAGCAGGATACAGGGCTGAGCAGTACTTC
TRBD2	TRBV19	-	TRBJ2-1	CASSLRTSGSGNEQFF	TGTGCCAGTAGTCTTCGGACTAGCGGGAGTGGTAATGAGCAGTTCTTC
TRBD1	TRBV4-3	-	TRBJ2-3	CASSRRPGQGTDTQYF	TGCGCCAGCAGCCGTAGACCGGGACAGGGCACAGATACGCAGTATTTT
TRBD2	TRBV9	-	TRBJ2-7	CASSVAAGAGEQYF	TGTGCCAGCAGCGTAGCTGCGGGAGCGGGAGAGCAGTACTTC
-	TRBV7-9	-	TRBJ2-1	CASSKTRGLTSNEQFF	TGTGCCAGCAGCAAGACCCGCGGACTTACGAGCAATGAGCAGTTCTTC
TRBD2	TRBV19	-	TRBJ2-3	CASSPRGTSASTDTQYF	TGTGCCAGTAGTCCTAGGGGGACTAGCGCCAGCACAGATACGCAGTATTTT
-	TRBV29-1	-	TRBJ2-3	CSVEKTRHTDTQYF	TGCAGCGTTGAAAAGACTAGGCACACAGATACGCAGTATTTT
-	TRBV2	once	TRBJ1-1	CASSPRTAEAFF	TGTGCCAGCAGTCCGAGGACAGCTGAAGCTTTCTTT
TRBD2	TRBV18	few	TRBJ2-2	CASSSTSGRAATGELFF	TGTGCCAGCTCATCGACTAGCGGGAGGGCCGCCACCGGGGAGCTGTTTTTT
TRBD1	TRBV6-1	-	TRBJ2-5	CASSSGTGAQETQYF	TGTGCCAGCAGTTCCGGGACAGGGGCCCAAGAGACCCAGTACTTC
-	TRBV15	-	TRBJ2-1	CATRGGLDEQFF	TGTGCCACCAGAGGCGGGTTGGATGAGCAGTTCTTC
-	TRBV28	-	TRBJ1-2	CASWGRVYGYTF	TGTGCCAGCTGGGGGCGGGTCTATGGCTACACCTTC
TRBD1	TRBV6-5	-	TRBJ2-3	CASSSRTGGGTDTQYF	TGTGCCAGCAGTTCCCGGACAGGGGGCGGCACAGATACGCAGTATTTT
TRBD1	TRBV13	-	TRBJ2-5	CASSLGGQPQETQYF	TGTGCCAGCAGCTTAGGGGGACAGCCTCAAGAGACCCAGTACTTC
-	TRBV7-9	-	TRBJ1-5	CASSSGDSSNQPQHF	TGTGCCAGCAGCTCCGGGGACTCAAGCAATCAGCCCCAGCATTTT
-	TRBV4-1	-	TRBJ2-2	CASSQAPGPPQGGELFF	TGCGCCAGCAGCCAAGCTCCGGGACCACCGCAGGGCGGGGAGCTGTTTTTT
TRBD1	TRBV4-3	once	TRBJ1-2	CASSQDLTGGESYGYTF	TGCGCCAGCAGCCAAGATCTCACAGGGGGCGAGTCCTATGGCTACACCTTC
-	TRBV6-6	-	TRBJ1-1	CASSYSTGGAGTEAFF	TGTGCCAGCAGTTACTCGACTGGGGGCGCGGGCACTGAAGCTTTCTTT
-	TRBV10-3	once	TRBJ2-7	CAISDPGGREQYF	TGTGCCATCAGTGATCCGGGCGGTCGGGAGCAGTACTTC
-	TRBV6-4	-	TRBJ1-1	CASSDVDTVNTEAFF	TGTGCCAGCAGTGACGTCGACACAGTGAACACTGAAGCTTTCTTT
-	TRBV27	-	TRBJ1-1	CASSFRAMGPRNTEAFF	TGTGCCAGCAGTTTTCGGGCCATGGGACCCAGGAACACTGAAGCTTTCTTT
-	TRBV6-5	-	TRBJ1-1	CAAQGRRTEAFF	TGTGCCGCGCAGGGGCGGAGGACTGAAGCTTTCTTT
TRBD2	TRBV5-4	-	TRBJ2-5	CASSSGTSGIGDQYF	TGTGCCAGCAGCTCCGGGACTAGCGGGATCGGGGACCAGTACTTC
TRBD2	TRBV6-6	few	TRBJ2-1	CASRLGTSGTNEQFF	TGTGCCAGCAGGCTCGGGACTAGCGGTACTAATGAGCAGTTCTTC
-	TRBV11-2	-	TRBJ2-5	CASSPSARGETQYF	TGTGCCAGCAGCCCATCGGCCAGGGGAGAGACCCAGTACTTC
TRBD2	TRBV7-9	-	TRBJ2-3	CASSSPGAGGGTDTQYF	TGTGCCAGCAGCTCCCCGGGAGCGGGAGGGGGCACAGATACGCAGTATTTT
TRBD2	TRBV2	-	TRBJ2-1	CASSSGLVNEQFF	TGTGCCAGCAGTTCCGGACTAGTCAACGAGCAGTTCTTC
TRBD1	TRBV18	-	TRBJ2-5	CASSPRTGGTETQYF	TGTGCCAGCTCACCGCGGACAGGGGGGACGGAGACCCAGTACTTC
-	TRBV14	-	TRBJ2-7	CASSQEHLPPYEQYF	TGTGCCAGCAGCCAAGAGCACCTTCCCCCTTACGAGCAGTACTTC
-	TRBV2	few	TRBJ2-5	CASSVRETQYF	TGTGCCAGCAGTGTCAGGGAGACCCAGTACTTC
-	TRBV10-2	-	TRBJ2-1	CASGAGRGYNEQFF	TGCGCCAGCGGGGCGGGGAGAGGGTACAATGAGCAGTTCTTC